This T cell receptor (beta chain) was sequenced in a study of cytomegalovirus exposure and HLA in healthy donors. Study in general: There were more than 350 genotyped donors. Of these, roughly 80% fell in the genetic ancestry cluster associated with self-reported Caucasian donors.

A note on this clone: Its antigen is undetermined.

PCR involved 60 Vbeta and 13 Jbeta primers. Generated by immunoSEQ multiplex PCR, the TCRdb table keeps only in-frame clones and is missing some. The sample lists 250,000 to 350,000 clones; approximately 90% were seen once. Broader study findings: It has been reported that TCR beta sequences accurately predicted the HLA-A and HLA-B alleles of most subjects.

CDR3 size: 18 residues. The ends lost 4 bases at V and 6 bases at J; junction bases unmatched: 16. This receptor was obtained from a man aged 35 to 55 in good health and CMV-seropositive. The chain recombines TRBV23-1 with TRBJ2-7; 12 bases are a match to TRBD2. TRBV23-1 is identified as an open reading frame with a role that is uncertain. Input material: PBMCs. CDR3 protein: CASSPRTSGTPGAGEQYF. CDR3 bases: TGCGCCAGCAGTCCTAGGACTAGCGGGACCCCCGGAGCGGGCGAGCAGTACTTC.